Shown below are 21 T cell receptor beta chains from a single sample sequenced in a study of technical replicates of blood from a few donors. The method was immunoSEQ multiplex PCR; TCRdb's version includes in-frame clones alone and lacks a portion of them. The sample yields around 70,000 clones, around 93% seen once. Sample: T cells isolated from PBMCs. The receptors were sampled from a human donor in good health.

The genes are TRBV18 and TRBJ2-7; TRBD1 matches 11 bases. The CDR3 has 15 amino acids. V was pared by 3 bases and J by 1 base, with 2 bases of the junction left unmatched. Germline loops: CDR1 KGHSH, CDR2 LQKENI. CDR3 region: CASSPGQGGSYEQYF. CDR3 DNA sequence: TGTGCCAGCTCACCGGGACAGGGGGGATCCTACGAGCAGTACTTC.

V gene TRBV19 combines with J gene TRBJ2-1; the match to TRBD1 covers 8 bases. CDR1 and CDR2 (germline): LNHDA, SQIVND (reference sequence). The CDR3 is 16 amino acids. V shed 6 bases and J 4 bases; nucleotides not matched to a gene: 11. The DNA of the CDR3 is TGTGCCAGTAGAAAGAACGGACAGGGACTGTACAATGAGCAGTTCTTC. It yields the protein CASRKNGQGLYNEQFF.

This chain uses TRBV7-2 with TRBJ2-2; possibly TRBD2 for D (5 bases). The germline V and J ends were trimmed by 5 bases and 8 bases, with 15 bases remaining between them. Germline V lookup: CDR1 SGHTA, CDR2 FQGNSA. CDR3 size: 14 residues. CDR3 coding DNA: TGTGCCAGCAGCGTTACGGGGTCCGCGGGGGAGCTGTTTTTT. Protein: CASSVTGSAGELFF.

The chain is built from TRBV2 and TRBJ2-2, with 9 bases lining up with TRBD2. The germline V gene encodes CDR1 SNHLY and CDR2 FYNNEI. The CDR3 covers 15 residues. J was trimmed by 2 bases and V by 5 bases; bases with no gene match: 3. CDR3 DNA: TGTGCCAGCAGTACAGCGGGGGGTAACACCGGGGAGCTGTTTTTT. Translated, it gives CASSTAGGNTGELFF. The full variable domain, its missing parts supplied by reference TRBV2 and TRBJ2-2, is EPEVTQTPSHQVTQMGQEVILRCVPISNHLYFYWYRQILGQKVEFLVSFYNNEISEKSEIFDDQFSVERPDGSNFTLKIRSTKLEDSAMYFCASSTAGGNTGELFFGEGSRLTVL.

The chain has TRBV5-4 and TRBJ1-4; D ambiguous. CDR3 length: 15 amino acids. Trimming pared 2 bases from V and 3 bases from J, leaving 11 bases between. CDR1 is SGHNT and CDR2 is YYREEE in the germline V gene (reference sequence). CDR3 region: CASSFGGPPNEKLFF. In DNA, the CDR3 is TGTGCCAGCAGCTTTGGTGGGCCACCTAATGAAAAACTGTTTTTT.

This clone has a count of ten or more. The chain employs TRBV27 and TRBJ1-1; 7 nucleotides line up with TRBD1. The CDR3 length is 16 residues. The germline V gene encodes CDR1 MNHEY and CDR2 SMNVEV (reference sequence). The junction had 15 bases not matched to a gene; V was cut back by 8 bases and J by 3 bases. CDR3 protein: CASRPSKQGWDTEAFF. In nucleotides, the CDR3 is TGTGCCAGCCGACCCTCTAAACAGGGGTGGGACACTGAAGCTTTCTTT.

The V and J genes are TRBV10-2 and TRBJ2-3; 8 nucleotides line up with TRBD1. V lost 0 bases and J lost 2; bases outside the gene matches: 4. The CDR3 spans 16 residues. CDR1 is WSHSY, CDR2 SAAADI, per germline. The CDR3 nucleotides are TGCGCCAGCAGTGAGTCCAGACAGGGGAACACAGATACGCAGTATTTT. Translated, it gives CASSESRQGNTDTQYF.

The CDR3 DNA reads as TGTGCCAGCAAGGGGACAATCTACGAGCAGTACTTC. Translation: CASKGTIYEQYF. The rearrangement links TRBV6-1 to TRBJ2-7; D is possibly TRBD1 (6 bases). V lost 7 bases and J lost 3, with 10 bases in between. The V gene's germline CDR1 is MNHNS and CDR2 SASEGT. CDR3 length equals 12 residues.

The chain joins TRBV6-1 to TRBJ2-5; D perhaps matches TRBD2 (5 bases). Trimming removed 8 bases at V and 6 bases at J, with 19 bases between. From germline, CDR1 is MNHNS and CDR2 SASEGT. CDR3 size: 14 residues. The CDR3 sequence: CASQNSGWVKTQYF. CDR3 in DNA: TGTGCCAGCCAAAATTCGGGGTGGGTAAAGACCCAGTACTTC.

The rearrangement joins TRBV10-1 to TRBJ2-5; D possibly corresponds to TRBD2 (5 bases). Germline lookup yields CDR1 WNHNN and CDR2 SYGVQD (reference sequence). Trimming took 5 bases from V and 5 from J, leaving 12 bases between them. The CDR3 has 13 amino acids. Written as DNA, the CDR3 is TGCGCCAGCAGTCGGACTGTTGAGGAGACCCAGTACTTC. Residues: CASSRTVEETQYF.

This clone was picked up one time. V and J are TRBV18 and TRBJ1-3; weak D call: TRBD1 (6 bases). CDR3 length: 16 amino acids. Germline CDR1 KGHSH, CDR2 LQKENI. Trimming removed 2 bases from V and 0 bases from J, with 11 bases in between. The CDR3 DNA reads as TGTGCCAGCTCACCAAGGGGGGGTCGCTCTGGAAACACCATATATTTT. This encodes CASSPRGGRSGNTIYF. Drawing the rest from reference TRBV18 and TRBJ1-3, the complete variable domain is NAGVMQNPRHLVRRRGQEARLRCSPMKGHSHVYWYRQLPEEGLKFMVYLQKENIIDESGMPKERFSAEFPKEGPSILRIQQVVRGDSAAYFCASSPRGGRSGNTIYFGEGSWLTVV.

The V gene is TRBV9, the J gene TRBJ1-6; 7 bases map to TRBD1. The J segment lost 8 bases and the V segment lost 3 bases, leaving 11 bases of the junction unmatched. This CDR3 has 16 amino acids. Germline values: CDR1 SGDLS, CDR2 YYNGEE. The CDR3 sequence: CASSGRAIRGDSPLHF. In nucleotides, the CDR3 is TGTGCCAGCAGCGGAAGGGCCATCAGGGGGGATTCACCCCTCCACTTT.

The table lists this clone with a few counts. CDR3 DNA sequence: TGTGCCAGCAAGGTAGAGGCCGGGGAGCTGTTTTTT. Its translation is CASKVEAGELFF. V gene TRBV6-1 combines with J gene TRBJ2-2; D not certain. The germline CDR1 and CDR2 sequences are MNHNS and SASEGT. The CDR3 covers 12 residues. Trimming took 7 bases from V and 6 from J, leaving 9 bases between them.

This chain links TRBV19 with TRBJ2-6; 7 positions agree with TRBD2. Trimming took 3 bases from V and 0 from J; bases not matched to a gene: 5. The CDR3 runs 17 residues. CDR1 and CDR2 from the germline V gene are LNHDA and SQIVND (reference sequence). The CDR3 sequence is CASSIDGGTSGANVLTF. The CDR3 coding sequence is TGTGCCAGTAGTATTGACGGGGGGACCTCTGGGGCCAACGTCCTGACTTTC.

The CDR3 DNA sequence: TGCGCCAGCAGCCAACAGGGGGGGACTAGCGGGAAGGGAAAGACCCAGTACTTC. Its translation is CASSQQGGTSGKGKTQYF. The J gene is TRBJ2-5, the V gene TRBV4-1; 13 bases agree with TRBD2. Trimming cost V 2 bases and J 6 bases; bases outside gene matches: 12. The CDR3 length is 18 residues. Looked up from germline, CDR1 is MGHRA and CDR2 is YSYEKL.

This clone turned up a few times. The V gene is TRBV4-1, the J gene TRBJ1-1, with 9 positions matching TRBD1. Trimming at V came to 1 base and at J to 7 bases, leaving 10 bases not matched to a gene. Germline-derived CDR1 and CDR2 are MGHRA and YSYEKL. The CDR3 runs 16 residues. The CDR3 DNA reads TGCGCCAGCAGCCAAGTCAAGCCGGGACAGGGCGTTGAAGCTTTCTTT. It is translated as CASSQVKPGQGVEAFF.

The chain combines TRBV19 with TRBJ1-1; D unresolved. Germline values: CDR1 LNHDA, CDR2 SQIVND (reference sequence). V was cut by 3 bases and J by 7 bases, with 15 bases left in between. The CDR3 is 14 amino acids. CDR3 sequence (DNA): TGTGCCAGTAGTATGATACTGGCGGCGGGTGAAGCTTTCTTT. Its protein product is CASSMILAAGEAFF.

This rearrangement joins TRBV29-1 to TRBJ2-1; TRBD1 matches at 8 bases. V lost 4 bases and J lost 1; bases outside the gene matches: 3. The CDR3 has 14 amino acids. Germline V lookup: CDR1 SQVTM, CDR2 ANQGSEA. The CDR3 sequence: CSVVGQGSYNEQFF. CDR3 sequence (DNA): TGCAGCGTTGTCGGACAGGGTTCCTACAATGAGCAGTTCTTC.

This clone was seen a few times. The chain employs TRBV9 and TRBJ2-5; D not certain. V was shortened by 4 bases and J by 3 bases, with 10 bases between the two germline ends. CDR1 and CDR2 (germline): SGDLS, YYNGEE. The CDR3 is 13 amino acids. CDR3 loop: CASSSLEKETQYF. CDR3 bases: TGTGCCAGCAGCTCACTCGAAAAAGAGACCCAGTACTTC.

This chain links TRBV18 with TRBJ1-1, with 7 bases matching TRBD1. There are 15 residues in the CDR3. CDR1 is KGHSH, CDR2 LQKENI, per germline. V lost 2 bases and J lost 1; bases outside the gene matches: 4. The CDR3 is CASSPTGAENTEAFF. The CDR3, as DNA: TGTGCCAGCTCACCAACAGGGGCCGAGAACACTGAAGCTTTCTTT.

This chain joins TRBV4-2 and TRBJ1-3, with 7 bases lining up with TRBD1. Per the germline V gene, CDR1 is LGHNA and CDR2 is YNFKEQ. This CDR3 contains 16 residues. Trimming at V came to 1 base and at J to 0 bases, leaving 3 bases not matched to a gene. Here the CDR3 DNA reads TGTGCCAGCAGCCAAGTGGGGACAGTCTCTGGAAACACCATATATTTT. Amino acids: CASSQVGTVSGNTIYF.